This TCR beta chain was sequenced in a study of blood T cell repertoires in COVID-19. V gave up 6 bases and J gave up 12 bases, with 11 bases separating them. Germline loops: CDR1 MNHEY, CDR2 SVGAGI. The CDR3 consists of 11 residues. In the authors' workflow: Quantification of nucleated cells was approximated via reference gene primer amplification. Profiling relied on immunoSEQ multiplex PCR, and the TCRdb table lists in-frame clones only, not all of them. For V, J and clone size, that table is used; D and trimming come from the DNA. The table has about 200,000 clones, approximately 87% seen once; the top ten hold roughly 6.2%.

The receptor comes from a man aged 60 to 69 who had recovered from COVID-19. Source material: peripheral blood. The rearrangement links TRBV6-5 to TRBJ1-4, with D possibly matching TRBD1 (6 bases). The CDR3 region is CASRDRLELFF. The CDR3 DNA follows: TGTGCCAGCAGAGACAGGCTTGAACTGTTTTTT.